Each of the 28 T cell receptor beta chains below was sequenced from the same sample in a study of T cell responses to AZD1222 COVID-19 vaccine. The data were produced by immunoSEQ multiplex PCR, yet TCRdb's version contains in-frame clones alone and is incomplete. The repertoire includes approximately 220,000 clones, 93% of them detected once, and approximately 1% sits in the top ten. Material: peripheral blood, obtained on day 0 of MenACWY control vaccination. These receptors all come from an adult in good health.

The rearrangement joins TRBV28 to TRBJ2-6; 9 nucleotides line up with TRBD1. There are 19 residues in the CDR3. The V gene end was trimmed by 8 bases and the J gene end by 2 bases; junction bases not matched to a gene: 16. The V gene's germline CDR1 is MDHEN and CDR2 SYDVKM. This CDR3 is CASGGAGGTGITGANVLTF. CDR3 bases: TGTGCCAGCGGCGGGGCAGGGGGGACAGGGATTACTGGGGCCAACGTCCTGACTTTC.

The CDR3 DNA sequence: TGTGCCAGCAGCTTGTCTCGCCGGGACAGGGGATTACAGTACTTC. This sequence encodes CASSLSRRDRGLQYF. This chain links TRBV5-6 with TRBJ2-7; 10 nucleotides align to TRBD1. The CDR3 has 15 residues. Looked up from germline, CDR1 is SGHDT and CDR2 is YYEEEE. Unmatched junction bases numbered 11, after V lost 1 base and J lost 10 bases.

The chain employs TRBV3-1 (or the pseudogene TRBV3-2) and TRBJ1-3; D perhaps matches TRBD1 (5 bases). The germline V and J ends were trimmed by 8 bases and 0 bases, with 11 bases remaining between them. Germline V gene sequence: CDR1 LGHDT, CDR2 YNNKEL (reference sequence). This CDR3 contains 14 residues. This CDR3 is CASGGAYSGNTIYF. The CDR3 DNA reads TGTGCCAGCGGGGGTGCCTACTCTGGAAACACCATATATTTT.

Worth noting for this clone: This sample includes further DNA sequences coding for the same CDR3. The genes are TRBV20-1 and TRBJ1-1; no clear D. This CDR3 region has 11 residues. The germline gives CDR1 DFQATT, CDR2 SNEGSKA (reference sequence). V lost 6 bases to trimming and J lost 0 bases, with 5 bases between them. CDR3 nucleotide sequence: TGCAGTGCCTCCATGAACACTGAAGCTTTCTTT. Amino acid sequence: CSASMNTEAFF.

This clone was observed once. This chain links TRBV4-2 with TRBJ2-3; D is possibly TRBD2 (7 bases). Germline V gene data show CDR1 as LGHNA and CDR2 as YNFKEQ. This CDR3 spans 15 amino acids. Trimming removed 0 bases at V and 2 bases at J, with 9 bases between. CDR3 protein: CASSQEGGPTDTQYF. The CDR3 DNA reads TGTGCCAGCAGCCAAGAGGGGGGGCCCACAGATACGCAGTATTTT.

The rearrangement links TRBV7-2 to TRBJ1-2; TRBD1 agrees at 7 bases. Germline V gene lookup returns CDR1 SGHTA and CDR2 FQGNSA. V was clipped by 4 bases and J by 4 bases; unmatched bases: 3. CDR3 size: 13 residues. The CDR3 is CASSWTGGYGYTF. The DNA for the CDR3 is TGTGCCAGCAGCTGGACAGGCGGCTATGGCTACACCTTC.

The chain recombines TRBV6-5 with TRBJ1-5, with D possibly TRBD1 on 6 matching bases. The CDR3 totals 14 residues. Germline loops: CDR1 MNHEY, CDR2 SVGAGI. The V end was cut by 6 bases, the J end by 4 bases, with 13 bases between. The CDR3 nucleotides are TGTGCCAGCAGCGGGTCCCAGGGGAATCAGCCCCAGCATTTT. It is translated as CASSGSQGNQPQHF.

The chain links TRBV19 to TRBJ1-1; D is uncertain. Germline CDR1 reads LNHDA; CDR2 reads SQIVND (reference sequence). Trimming pared 3 bases from V and 5 bases from J, leaving 13 bases between. This CDR3 comprises 14 residues. In DNA form, the CDR3 reads TGTGCCAGTAGTATGAGAGGGTCCATGACTGAAGCTTTCTTT. Translating it yields CASSMRGSMTEAFF. Based on the CDR3 plus reference TRBV19 and TRBJ1-1, the full variable domain is DGGITQSPKYLFRKEGQNVTLSCEQNLNHDAMYWYRQDPGQGLRLIYYSQIVNDFQKGDIAEGYSVSREKKESFPLTVTSAQKNPTAFYLCASSMRGSMTEAFFGQGTRLTVV.

This clone was counted a few times. The V gene is TRBV5-1, the J gene TRBJ1-6; the D is unclear. This CDR3 has 15 residues. CDR1 SGHRS and CDR2 YFSETQ come from the germline V gene. V gave up 0 bases and J gave up 4 bases, with 8 bases separating them. The CDR3 DNA is TGCGCCAGCAGCTTGGATGGGGATTATAATTCACCCCTCCACTTT. Translating gives CASSLDGDYNSPLHF.

The chain couples TRBV11-2 to TRBJ2-4; 9 nucleotides line up with TRBD2. Trimming at V came to 1 base and at J to 6 bases, leaving 7 bases not matched to a gene. Germline CDR1 SGHAT, CDR2 FQNNGV. This CDR3 is built from 16 residues. The chain's CDR3 is CASSLVAGGAVNIQYF. The CDR3 DNA reads TGTGCCAGCAGCTTAGTGGCGGGGGGGGCCGTAAACATTCAGTACTTC. The whole variable domain, remainder taken from reference TRBV11-2 and TRBJ2-4, is EAGVAQSPRYKIIEKRQSVAFWCNPISGHATLYWYQQILGQGPKLLIQFQNNGVVDDSQLPKDRFSAERLKGVDSTLKIQPAKLEDSAVYLCASSLVAGGAVNIQYFGAGTRLSVL.

The V call is TRBV6-2 or TRBV6-3, the J call TRBJ1-4, with a tentative D call TRBD1 (5 bases). The CDR3 is 15 amino acids. V shed 5 bases and J shed 0 bases, with 10 bases lying between them. Per germline, CDR1 MNHEY and CDR2 SVGEGT. CDR3 residues: CASSHGGATNEKLFF. DNA for the CDR3: TGTGCCAGCAGTCACGGGGGAGCAACTAATGAAAAACTGTTTTTT.

The rearrangement uses TRBV30 and TRBJ1-2; D gene ambiguous. Trimming took 2 bases from V and 5 from J, leaving 9 bases between them. The germline CDR1 and CDR2 sequences are GTSNPN and SVGIG (reference sequence). This CDR3 contains 12 residues. CDR3 sequence (DNA): TGTGCCTGGAGTCCCCTTTCATATGGCTACACCTTC. It translates to CAWSPLSYGYTF.

The chain uses TRBV6-5 and TRBJ1-4, with 11 bases that match TRBD1. After removal of 2 bases from V and 8 bases from J, the junction contained 7 bases not matched to a gene. Germline CDR1 reads MNHEY; CDR2 reads SVGAGI. The CDR3 is 16 amino acids. CDR3 residues: CASSYRGTGGREKLFF. DNA for the CDR3: TGTGCCAGCAGTTACCGGGGGACAGGGGGGCGAGAAAAACTGTTTTTT.

The gene calls are TRBV11-2 and TRBJ1-3; D not certain. Per the germline V gene, CDR1 is SGHAT and CDR2 is FQNNGV. The V and J ends lost 5 bases and 3 bases respectively, with 11 bases between them. The CDR3 is made up of 14 amino acids. The CDR3 loop reads CASSHTLFGNTIYF. The DNA for the CDR3 is TGTGCCAGCAGCCATACTTTATTTGGAAACACCATATATTTT.

This chain links TRBV18 with TRBJ1-2; no clear D gene. The length of the CDR3 is 11 residues. Germline CDR1 is KGHSH and CDR2 is LQKENI. Trimming removed 3 bases at V and 7 bases at J, with 6 bases between. The CDR3 loop is CASSPEIGYTF. CDR3 bases: TGTGCCAGCTCACCGGAGATTGGCTACACCTTC.

The chain couples TRBV5-8 to TRBJ1-3, with a possible D match to TRBD1 (5 bases). The CDR3 is 17 amino acids. The V and J ends lost 4 bases and 3 bases respectively, with 20 bases between them. CDR1 is SGHTS, CDR2 YDEGEE, per germline. The CDR3 is CASSRVSGALSGNTIYF. DNA for the CDR3: TGTGCCAGCAGCCGTGTTAGTGGGGCCTTGAGTGGAAACACCATATATTTT.

This chain connects TRBV20-1 to TRBJ2-7, with D unclear. The length of the CDR3 is 13 residues. Germline lookup yields CDR1 DFQATT and CDR2 SNEGSKA (reference sequence). V lost 3 bases and J 2 bases, leaving 11 bases between the germline ends. CDR3 coding DNA: TGCAGTGCTAGTAGAGTCGGCCCCTACGAGCAGTACTTC. Translated, it gives CSASRVGPYEQYF.

V gene TRBV6-6 combines with J gene TRBJ1-2, with a tentative D call TRBD1 (6 bases). CDR1 MNHNY and CDR2 SVGAGI come from the germline V gene (reference sequence). The CDR3 has 13 amino acids. Trimming removed 4 bases from V and 5 bases from J, with 11 bases in between. The CDR3, as DNA: TGTGCCAGCAGTTCACAGGGAGAGTATGGCTACACCTTC. It specifies CASSSQGEYGYTF.

The chain combines TRBV7-2 with TRBJ1-6, with D tentatively TRBD1 (6 bases). Germline CDR1 is SGHTA and CDR2 is FQGNSA. This CDR3 spans 15 amino acids. V gave up 1 base and J gave up 10 bases, with 14 bases separating them. For the CDR3, the DNA is TGTGCCAGCAGCTTAGGGTCCAGGGGAGGATCACCCCTCCACTTT. Translated, it gives CASSLGSRGGSPLHF. Drawing the rest from reference TRBV7-2 and TRBJ1-6, the complete variable domain is GAGVSQSPSNKVTEKGKDVELRCDPISGHTALYWYRQSLGQGLEFLIYFQGNSAPDKSGLPSDRFSAERTGGSVSTLTIQRTQQEDSAVYLCASSLGSRGGSPLHFGNGTRLTVT.

The chain has TRBV6-5 and TRBJ1-1; D possibly corresponds to TRBD1 (5 bases). V lost 5 bases to trimming and J lost 1 base, with 11 bases between them. The CDR3 is made up of 14 amino acids. Germline V CDR1 and CDR2: MNHEY, SVGAGI. The CDR3 protein is CASSRPTGNTEAFF. The CDR3 bases are TGTGCCAGCAGTCGCCCCACAGGGAACACTGAAGCTTTCTTT.

This rearrangement joins TRBV2 to TRBJ1-2; D not resolved. The V end lost 3 bases, the J end lost 7 bases, and 12 bases lay between the germline ends. Germline V gives CDR1 SNHLY, CDR2 FYNNEI. The CDR3 is 13 amino acids. CDR3 region: CASSDRPSSGYTF. CDR3 DNA sequence: TGTGCCAGCAGTGACCGACCCAGTTCTGGCTACACCTTC.

This rearrangement joins TRBV4-1 to TRBJ1-3; D remains unclear. V lost 1 base and J lost 0, with 7 bases in between. The CDR3 consists of 15 residues. Germline V gives CDR1 MGHRA, CDR2 YSYEKL. CDR3 nucleotide sequence: TGCGCCAGCAGCCAAGCCCAGGACTCTGGAAACACCATATATTTT. Translated, it gives CASSQAQDSGNTIYF.

The V gene is TRBV7-2, the J gene TRBJ1-2; D remains ambiguous. V was pared by 5 bases and J by 7 bases, with 17 bases between. Germline V gene data show CDR1 as SGHTA and CDR2 as FQGNSA. The CDR3 has 14 residues. The CDR3 protein is CASSPPRGLGGYTF. For the CDR3, the DNA is TGTGCCAGCAGCCCCCCGAGAGGCCTGGGTGGCTACACCTTC.

The V and J genes are TRBV6-5 and TRBJ2-7; 9 positions match TRBD1. The CDR3 is made up of 16 amino acids. The germline CDR1 and CDR2 sequences are MNHEY and SVGAGI. The J segment lost 2 bases and the V segment lost 0 bases, leaving 5 bases of the junction unmatched. The CDR3, as DNA: TGTGCCAGCAGTTACTCTGGGAGGACAGGGGCCTACGAGCAGTACTTC. The encoded protein is CASSYSGRTGAYEQYF.

This chain connects TRBV7-9 to TRBJ2-6; 12 bases align to TRBD1. J gave up 2 bases and V 4 bases, and 6 bases lay outside the gene matches. The CDR3 extends over 18 amino acids. The germline V gene encodes CDR1 SEHNR and CDR2 FQNEAQ (reference sequence). The CDR3 reads CASSSRDRGQTGANVLTF. In nucleotides, the CDR3 is TGTGCCAGCAGCTCCCGGGACAGGGGGCAAACTGGGGCCAACGTCCTGACTTTC.

The chain links TRBV5-1 to TRBJ2-5; TRBD1 matches 7 bases. Germline CDR1 and CDR2: SGHRS and YFSETQ. V gave up 4 bases and J gave up 5 bases; unmatched junction bases: 14. This CDR3 is built from 16 residues. The CDR3 is CASSRSRQGSGETQYF. The CDR3 coding sequence is TGCGCCAGCAGCCGATCCAGACAGGGCTCGGGGGAGACCCAGTACTTC.

V usage is TRBV7-2 and J usage is TRBJ1-6; no clear D gene. Germline CDR1 and CDR2: SGHTA and FQGNSA. This CDR3 spans 16 amino acids. V shed 5 bases and J shed 8 bases, with 19 bases lying between them. In nucleotides, the CDR3 is TGTGCCAGCAGCCCCGCCACGGGGTTCTTTGATTCACCCCTCCACTTT. Encoded protein: CASSPATGFFDSPLHF.

V usage is TRBV25-1 and J usage is TRBJ1-5; D is undetermined. Trimming took off 4 bases at V and 4 bases at J, with 8 bases between the two ends. Germline CDR1 and CDR2: MGHDK and SYGVNS. The CDR3 length is 13 residues. The CDR3 protein is CASSAQWNQPQHF. CDR3 nucleotides: TGTGCCAGCAGTGCTCAGTGGAATCAGCCCCAGCATTTT. Full variable domain (outside the CDR3, taken from reference TRBV25-1 and TRBJ1-5): EADIYQTPRYLVIGTGKKITLECSQTMGHDKMYWYQQDPGMELHLIHYSYGVNSTEKGDLSSESTVSRIRTEHFPLTLESARPSHTSQYLCASSAQWNQPQHFGDGTRLSIL.